Included here is one T cell receptor beta chain sequence, with context. This PCR relied on a set of 60 Vbeta primers and 13 Jbeta primers. Profiled with immunoSEQ multiplex PCR; TCRdb holds only in-frame clones, not every one. The sample carries 120,000 to 150,000 clones, about three quarters recorded once. The sample belongs to a study of cytomegalovirus exposure and HLA in healthy donors. This CDR3 contains 14 residues. Germline CDR1 is SEHNR and CDR2 is FQNEAQ (reference sequence). Trimming took off 4 bases at V and 7 bases at J, with 15 bases between the two ends. The material sequenced was PBMCs. This clonotype was obtained from a middle-aged man in good health and CMV-seropositive. The chain couples TRBV7-9 to TRBJ2-3; D might be TRBD2 (5 bases). The CDR3 sequence is CASSSPTGTNTQYF. Here the CDR3 DNA reads TGTGCCAGCAGCTCCCCTACGGGAACGAATACGCAGTATTTT.